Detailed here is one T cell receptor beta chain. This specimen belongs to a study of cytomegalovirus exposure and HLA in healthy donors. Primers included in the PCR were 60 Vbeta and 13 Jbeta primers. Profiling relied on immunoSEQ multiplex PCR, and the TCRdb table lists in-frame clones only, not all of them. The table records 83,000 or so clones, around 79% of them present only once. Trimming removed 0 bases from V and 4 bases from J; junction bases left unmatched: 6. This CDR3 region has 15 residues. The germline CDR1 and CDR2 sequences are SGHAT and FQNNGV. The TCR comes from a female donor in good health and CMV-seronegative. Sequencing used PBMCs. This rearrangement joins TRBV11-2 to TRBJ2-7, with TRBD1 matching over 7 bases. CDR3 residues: CASSLESTGRYEQYF. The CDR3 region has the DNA TGTGCCAGCAGCTTAGAGTCGACAGGGCGATACGAGCAGTACTTC. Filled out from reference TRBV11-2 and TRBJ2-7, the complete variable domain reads EAGVAQSPRYKIIEKRQSVAFWCNPISGHATLYWYQQILGQGPKLLIQFQNNGVVDDSQLPKDRFSAERLKGVDSTLKIQPAKLEDSAVYLCASSLESTGRYEQYFGPGTRLTVT.